The next 31 T cell receptor beta chains were all read from a single sample in a study of CXCR3-negative and CXCR3-positive naive CD8 T cells. UMI-labeled 5' RACE TRB cDNA libraries were prepared from the cells. TCRdb re-called the 5' RACE reads and gives one entry per CDR3 protein, without DNA. The repertoire table contains approximately 66,000 distinct CDR3 sequences. The sample taken for sequencing was naive CXCR3- CD8+ T cells from blood. Stated subset: CD45RO-CCR7+CD27+CD95- naive CD8+ T cells lacking CXCR3 (TNR3-). These receptors were taken from a human donor in good health. Some clones in this sample may be carry-over from other donors' samples.

CDR3 protein: CASSLPRSRAGVFADTQYF. The V call is TRBV13, the J call TRBJ2-3; TCRdb selects TRBD2, and the lack of DNA leaves this call unchecked. This CDR3 is built from 19 residues. The germline gives CDR1 PRHDT, CDR2 FYEKMQ (reference sequence).

The chain employs TRBV11-2 and TRBJ2-1; TCRdb's D gene call, TRBD1, goes unchecked for lack of DNA. The CDR3 totals 13 residues. Germline CDR1 reads SGHAT; CDR2 reads FQNNGV. CDR3 region: CARSPRTGNEQFF.

This chain joins TRBV9 and TRBJ1-4. The CDR3 has 15 amino acids. The germline V gene encodes CDR1 SGDLS and CDR2 YYNGEE. CDR3 loop: CASSTLGGTNEKLFF.

The J gene is TRBJ2-7, the V gene TRBV4-1; the TRBD2 assignment by TCRdb is unverifiable without DNA. The CDR3 is 15 amino acids. Germline CDR1 and CDR2: MGHRA and YSYEKL. The CDR3 loop is CASSQDGTATYEQYF.

This sequence joins TRBV15 and TRBJ2-1; the TCRdb call, TRBD2, lacks DNA for checking. CDR1 is LNHNV, CDR2 YYDKDF, per germline (reference sequence). The CDR3 runs to 13 residues. The CDR3 reads CATSGQGHNEQFF.

The chain combines TRBV29-1 with TRBJ2-1; TCRdb's D gene call, TRBD1, goes unchecked for lack of DNA. Germline V CDR1 and CDR2: SQVTM, ANQGSEA. CDR3 size: 14 residues. CDR3 in amino acids: CSGQGDRWVNEQFF.

By frequency, this clonotype registers medium-sized. V is TRBV6-5 and J is TRBJ2-3. The germline gives CDR1 MNHEY, CDR2 SVGAGI. This CDR3 is 12 amino acids long. This CDR3 reads CASSFDTDTQYF.

This chain joins TRBV20-1 and TRBJ2-3; there is no DNA to check the TCRdb D call of TRBD1. The germline V gene encodes CDR1 DFQATT and CDR2 SNEGSKA (reference sequence). The CDR3 runs 16 residues. The CDR3 protein is CSARFTRAGLTDTQYF.

The gene calls are TRBV7-6 and TRBJ2-1; TCRdb names TRBD1, which stays unverified in the absence of DNA. The CDR3 has 17 amino acids. CDR1 is SGHVS, CDR2 FNYEAQ, per germline. CDR3 amino acids: CASSLARGTASYNEQFF.

The CDR3 spells CASSSDLTDYGYTF. The V call is TRBV5-1, the J call TRBJ1-2. This CDR3 is built from 14 residues. Germline CDR1 and CDR2: SGHRS and YFSETQ.

The rearrangement uses TRBV4-2 and TRBJ1-5. This CDR3 has 14 amino acids. Germline loops: CDR1 LGHNA, CDR2 YNFKEQ. The chain's CDR3 is CASSQDLWDQPQHF.

The chain links TRBV9 to TRBJ2-2. This CDR3 is built from 12 residues. Germline loops: CDR1 SGDLS, CDR2 YYNGEE. CDR3 sequence reads: CASSPITGELFF. Full variable domain (outside the CDR3, taken from reference TRBV9 and TRBJ2-2): DSGVTQTPKHLITATGQRVTLRCSPRSGDLSVYWYQQSLDQGLQFLIQYYNGEERAKGNILERFSAQQFPDLHSELNLSSLELGDSALYFCASSPITGELFFGEGSRLTVL.

This rearrangement joins TRBV19 to TRBJ2-1. The germline V gene has CDR1 LNHDA and CDR2 SQIVND (reference sequence). The CDR3 runs 13 residues. The CDR3 sequence is CASSIDINNEQFF.

The chain is built from TRBV7-6 and TRBJ2-1; absent DNA, TCRdb's TRBD1 call cannot be checked. The CDR3 runs to 14 residues. CDR1 SGHVS and CDR2 FNYEAQ come from the germline V gene. The CDR3 here is CASSLLGPDNEQFF.

The chain joins TRBV7-6 to TRBJ2-7; TCRdb gives TRBD1 as the D gene, but with no DNA this cannot be confirmed. The V gene's germline CDR1 is SGHVS and CDR2 FNYEAQ. There are 16 residues in the CDR3. This CDR3 reads CASSPGTGEPSYEQYF.

The chain joins TRBV5-1 to TRBJ2-3; TCRdb gives TRBD2 as the D gene, but with no DNA this cannot be confirmed. This CDR3 is 13 amino acids long. The germline V gene encodes CDR1 SGHRS and CDR2 YFSETQ. CDR3 protein: CASRRDVTDTQYF.

The chain is built from TRBV7-9 and TRBJ2-1; absent DNA, TCRdb's TRBD2 call cannot be checked. CDR1 SEHNR and CDR2 FQNEAQ come from the germline V gene (reference sequence). This CDR3 is 13 amino acids long. The CDR3 loop reads CASSLGGDHEQFF.

The chain recombines TRBV15 with TRBJ2-3; the D gene TCRdb calls, TRBD1, cannot be checked with no DNA. Per the germline V gene, CDR1 is LNHNV and CDR2 is YYDKDF (reference sequence). The CDR3 has 16 amino acids. The CDR3 region is CATSRYPGLATDTQYF. Together with reference TRBV15 and TRBJ2-3, the CDR3 gives the full variable domain: DAMVIQNPRYQVTQFGKPVTLSCSQTLNHNVMYWYQQKSSQAPKLLFHYYDKDFNNEADTPDNFQSRRPNTSFCFLDIRSPGLGDTAMYLCATSRYPGLATDTQYFGPGTRLTVL.

The chain uses TRBV15 and TRBJ2-7; TCRdb lists TRBD1, though no DNA is available to test this call. Germline V gene lookup returns CDR1 LNHNV and CDR2 YYDKDF (reference sequence). This CDR3 spans 17 amino acids. The CDR3: CATSRDRARGASYEQYF.

The chain couples TRBV20-1 to TRBJ2-1; as DNA is missing, the TRBD2 call by TCRdb cannot be tested. The CDR3 sequence is 11 residues long. Germline V lookup: CDR1 DFQATT, CDR2 SNEGSKA (reference sequence). The CDR3 sequence: CSASGGSEQFF.

The rearrangement joins TRBV6-5 to TRBJ1-5; the TCRdb D gene call, TRBD1, has no DNA to confirm it. CDR1 MNHEY and CDR2 SVGAGI come from the germline V gene. CDR3 length equals 14 residues. CDR3 amino acids: CASSSREGNQPQHF.

The chain is built from TRBV7-9 and TRBJ1-2; absent DNA, TCRdb's TRBD1 call cannot be checked. The germline CDR1 and CDR2 sequences are SEHNR and FQNEAQ (reference sequence). The CDR3 is 16 residues long. CDR3: CASSPPTGTGVYGYTF.

The chain joins TRBV28 to TRBJ2-3; there is no DNA to check the TCRdb D call of TRBD1. CDR3 length: 19 amino acids. Germline V gene sequence: CDR1 MDHEN, CDR2 SYDVKM. This chain's CDR3 is CASSLWFVGAAPSTDTQYF. Based on the CDR3 plus reference TRBV28 and TRBJ2-3, the full variable domain is DVKVTQSSRYLVKRTGEKVFLECVQDMDHENMFWYRQDPGLGLRLIYFSYDVKMKEKGDIPEGYSVSREKKERFSLILESASTNQTSMYLCASSLWFVGAAPSTDTQYFGPGTRLTVL.

V gene TRBV28 combines with J gene TRBJ1-4; TCRdb proposes TRBD1, but this gene call is untestable without DNA. This CDR3 contains 12 residues. Germline V CDR1 and CDR2: MDHEN, SYDVKM. The chain's CDR3 is CASSPWGRPLFF.

The chain joins TRBV13 to TRBJ1-1; checking the TCRdb D call of TRBD1 is not possible without DNA. The CDR3 consists of 12 residues. Germline V gives CDR1 PRHDT, CDR2 FYEKMQ (reference sequence). The CDR3 is CASSTGRVEAFF.

The chain links TRBV28 to TRBJ1-6; TCRdb gives TRBD1 as the D gene, but with no DNA this cannot be confirmed. Per the germline V gene, CDR1 is MDHEN and CDR2 is SYDVKM. The CDR3 has 18 residues. CDR3 in amino acids: CASRPTGGEVLANSPLHF.

The chain links TRBV20-1 to TRBJ2-7; TCRdb lists TRBD2, though no DNA is available to test this call. Germline V gene lookup returns CDR1 DFQATT and CDR2 SNEGSKA (reference sequence). The CDR3 extends over 13 amino acids. CDR3 sequence: CSARSGDLYEQYF.

The genes are TRBV11-2 and TRBJ1-1; absent DNA, TCRdb's TRBD1 call cannot be checked. The CDR3 loop spans 15 amino acids. Per germline, CDR1 SGHAT and CDR2 FQNNGV. The CDR3 loop is CASSDVRGLETEAFF.

This chain joins TRBV29-1 and TRBJ2-7; absent DNA, TCRdb's TRBD1 call cannot be checked. Germline assignment: CDR1 SQVTM and CDR2 ANQGSEA. The CDR3 totals 12 residues. The CDR3 protein is CSAGEDSYEQYF.

The genes are TRBV7-6 and TRBJ2-1; TCRdb selects TRBD2, and the lack of DNA leaves this call unchecked. This CDR3 contains 16 residues. CDR1 SGHVS and CDR2 FNYEAQ come from the germline V gene. The CDR3 here is CASSQEAGPIYNEQFF.

The V gene is TRBV20-1, the J gene TRBJ2-7; TCRdb indicates TRBD1, and absent DNA this call remains unverified. This CDR3 contains 13 residues. Per the germline V gene, CDR1 is DFQATT and CDR2 is SNEGSKA (reference sequence). The CDR3 loop is CSARPGGSYEQYF.